This entry lists 24 T cell receptor beta chains sequenced from one sample in a study of T cells in Graves' hyperthyroidism and ophthalmopathy. Template material for amplifying TCR beta CDR3 regions consisted of RNA transcripts. HTBI primers were used for first-round RT-PCR of the TCR CDR3. Each CDR3 protein is one row after TCRdb ran MiXCR on the multiplex PCR reads. The sample has hundreds of thousands of distinct CDR3 sequences, 12% to 15% seen once. The source material was blood. The source is a woman aged 40 to 50 with Graves' hyperthyroidism.

V and J are TRBV29-1 and TRBJ2-7; the D call may be TRBD1 or TRBD2 (5 bases each). Germline V gene lookup returns CDR1 SQVTM and CDR2 ANQGSEA. The CDR3 spans 11 residues. Trimming stripped 2 bases from V and 6 bases from J, with 8 bases between. The CDR3 is CSVELRGEQYF. CDR3 bases: TGCAGCGTTGAATTGAGGGGCGAGCAGTACTTC.

The chain has TRBV27 and TRBJ2-1; 8 nucleotides align to TRBD2. The CDR3 is 15 residues long. From germline, CDR1 is MNHEY and CDR2 SMNVEV (reference sequence). Unmatched junction bases numbered 9, after V lost 8 bases and J lost 3 bases. CDR3 DNA sequence: TGTGCCAGCTCCCGGGGGGGCAGGGGCTACAATGAGCAGTTCTTC. Amino acid sequence: CASSRGGRGYNEQFF.

In its sample, this clonotype was seen a few times. The V gene is TRBV3-1, the J gene TRBJ1-4, with D perhaps TRBD1 (5 bases). Looked up from germline, CDR1 is LGHDT and CDR2 is YNNKEL (reference sequence). The CDR3 extends over 18 amino acids. The V gene lost 0 bases and the J gene lost 4 bases, with 18 bases spanning the gap. CDR3 loop: CASSQDGRGGSGNEKLFF. CDR3 bases: TGTGCCAGCAGCCAAGACGGGCGGGGGGGAAGCGGTAATGAAAAACTGTTTTTT.

This clonotype was observed at least ten times. V and J are TRBV6-5 and TRBJ2-5, with 9 bases that match TRBD2. Trimming took 2 bases from V and 5 from J; bases not matched to a gene: 3. The CDR3 covers 14 residues. The V gene's germline CDR1 is MNHEY and CDR2 SVGAGI. CDR3 nucleotide sequence: TGTGCCAGCAGTTACAGCACTAGCGGGGAGACCCAGTACTTC. This codes for CASSYSTSGETQYF.

Remarks on this clonotype: It may be a read error: a sequence one base away is much more abundant. The chain links TRBV28 to TRBJ1-1; unclear D gene. CDR3 length: 14 residues. Trimming took off 3 bases at V and 0 bases at J, with 8 bases between the two ends. Germline V gene lookup returns CDR1 MDHEN and CDR2 SYDVKM. The CDR3, as DNA: TGTGCCAGCAGTTTTAAGGGAATGAACACTGAAGCTTTCTTT. Its translation is CASSFKGMNTEAFF.

The table lists this clonotype with many counts. CDR3 coding DNA: TGTGCCAGCAGCCGAAAGGGACAGGATGGATCAGATACGCAGTATTTT. This codes for CASSRKGQDGSDTQYF. V gene TRBV5-8 combines with J gene TRBJ2-3; 8 nucleotides align to TRBD1. The CDR3 is 16 residues long. Trimming cost V 4 bases and J 4 bases; bases outside gene matches: 11. Germline CDR1 is SGHTS and CDR2 is YDEGEE.

This clonotype was seen at least ten times. The chain combines TRBV6-2 or TRBV6-3 with TRBJ2-1; D might be TRBD2 (6 bases). Per the germline V gene, CDR1 is MNHEY and CDR2 is SVGEGT. The V and J ends lost 2 bases and 6 bases respectively, with 11 bases between them. This CDR3 has 14 residues. The CDR3: CASSYLATFNEQFF. CDR3 coding DNA: TGTGCCAGCAGTTACCTAGCGACATTCAATGAGCAGTTCTTC.

In the case of this clonotype: A read error may explain this, as a much larger clone is one base away. This rearrangement joins TRBV25-1 to TRBJ2-6; D is unclear. Germline values: CDR1 MGHDK, CDR2 SYGVNS. There are 14 residues in the CDR3. The CDR3 coding sequence is TGTGCCAGCAGTGAAGCAACTGGGACCAACGTCCTGACTTTC. It codes for CASSEATGTNVLTF.

This clonotype was seen repeatedly, ten times or more. The chain carries TRBV28 and TRBJ2-1; weak D call: TRBD2 (7 bases). The V end was cut by 10 bases, the J end by 3 bases, with 19 bases between. This CDR3 is built from 15 residues. Looked up from germline, CDR1 is MDHEN and CDR2 is SYDVKM. CDR3 in DNA: TGTGCCACCCTGGGGGGGCAGTTCATCTACAATGAGCAGTTCTTC. Residues: CATLGGQFIYNEQFF.

This clonotype was observed many times. The chain uses TRBV27 and TRBJ2-1; no clear D gene. CDR3 length: 15 amino acids. V lost 5 bases, J lost 0 bases, and 11 bases lay in between. Germline V gene sequence: CDR1 MNHEY, CDR2 SMNVEV (reference sequence). The CDR3 DNA follows: TGTGCCAGCAGTGGCGGCATGAGCTCCTACAATGAGCAGTTCTTC. Its protein is CASSGGMSSYNEQFF.

This clonotype came up many times. The chain has TRBV15 and TRBJ2-6; D is undetermined. The length of the CDR3 is 19 residues. The V end was cut by 0 bases, the J end by 0 bases, with 15 bases between. Germline V CDR1 and CDR2: LNHNV, YYDKDF (reference sequence). The CDR3: CATSREETRLFSGANVLTF. The CDR3 DNA reads as TGTGCCACCAGCAGAGAGGAGACCAGGCTTTTCTCTGGGGCCAACGTCCTGACTTTC.

This clonotype has at least ten counts. This sequence joins TRBV5-1 and TRBJ2-7, with D possibly matching TRBD2 (6 bases). Germline loops: CDR1 SGHRS, CDR2 YFSETQ. Trimming shortened V by 3 bases and J by 3 bases, and 13 bases separated the two germline ends. CDR3 size: 14 residues. The CDR3 coding sequence is TGCGCCAGCAGCTCTCAACCGACTAGCTACGAGCAGTACTTC. Protein sequence: CASSSQPTSYEQYF.

Many counts were recorded for this clonotype. J is TRBJ1-4 and V is TRBV2; 8 bases line up with TRBD1. This CDR3 spans 15 amino acids. Losses at the gene ends were 6 bases for V and 8 bases for J; bases not matched to a gene: 11. Germline CDR1 SNHLY, CDR2 FYNNEI. The CDR3 spells CASSRDGQGGEKLFF. As DNA, the CDR3 is TGTGCCAGCAGCAGGGATGGACAGGGCGGAGAAAAACTGTTTTTT.

This clonotype came up a few times. The chain uses TRBV7-6 and TRBJ1-5, with TRBD1 as a possible D gene (5 bases). The germline V gene has CDR1 SGHVS and CDR2 FNYEAQ. This CDR3 is built from 13 residues. Trimming left V 6 bases short and J 9 bases short, with 15 bases between. CDR3 amino acids: CASSFDGGLPQHF. The CDR3 coding sequence is TGTGCCAGCAGTTTCGACGGGGGATTGCCCCAGCATTTT.

This clonotype was detected many times. The rearrangement links TRBV27 to TRBJ1-2; 12 nucleotides agree with TRBD1. The germline V gene encodes CDR1 MNHEY and CDR2 SMNVEV (reference sequence). V lost 8 bases and J lost 9; bases outside the gene matches: 7. The CDR3 spans 13 residues. CDR3 residues: CASSGTGGTSYTF. As DNA, the CDR3 is TGTGCCAGCTCCGGGACAGGGGGCACGAGCTACACCTTC.

The chain joins TRBV5-1 to TRBJ2-7; D perhaps matches TRBD2 (6 bases). The V gene lost 3 bases and the J gene lost 0 bases, with 25 bases spanning the gap. The germline CDR1 and CDR2 sequences are SGHRS and YFSETQ. The CDR3 is 19 amino acids. In DNA, the CDR3 is TGCGCCAGCAGCTCCCAACCTAACCAAGGGGCGGGGTACTCCTACGAGCAGTACTTC. This encodes CASSSQPNQGAGYSYEQYF.

This clonotype has a count of ten or more. The chain couples TRBV4-1 to TRBJ1-2; D is possibly TRBD1 (6 bases). The CDR3 length is 15 residues. Germline V CDR1 and CDR2: MGHRA, YSYEKL. V lost 0 bases, J lost 8 bases, and 16 bases lay in between. The CDR3 spells CASSQDPRGAGGYTF. In DNA form, the CDR3 reads TGCGCCAGCAGCCAAGATCCACGGGGGGCGGGAGGCTACACCTTC.

This clonotype was counted ten times or more. The chain joins TRBV28 to TRBJ2-5; 7 bases match TRBD1. The CDR3 has 14 amino acids. Germline lookup yields CDR1 MDHEN and CDR2 SYDVKM. J gave up 1 base and V 6 bases, and 5 bases lay outside the gene matches. The CDR3 DNA is TGTGCCAGCAGGATACAGGGGTCCCAAGAGACCCAGTACTTC. Translated, it gives CASRIQGSQETQYF.

At least ten counts were recorded for this clonotype. This could be a read error, since a much larger clone is one nucleotide away. The chain has TRBV2 and TRBJ2-3; D gene uncertain. This CDR3 spans 14 amino acids. V lost 10 bases and J lost 3, with 17 bases in between. CDR1 is SNHLY and CDR2 is FYNNEI in the germline V gene. Here the CDR3 reads CAIRMSEVTDTQYF. CDR3 nucleotides: TGTGCCATCAGGATGAGCGAAGTAACAGATACGCAGTATTTT.

This clonotype was seen only a few times. This chain uses TRBV29-1 with TRBJ2-7; no firm D call. Between the trimmed V and J ends, which lost 3 bases and 0 bases, there was a span of 9 bases. CDR1 is SQVTM and CDR2 is ANQGSEA in the germline V gene. The CDR3 spans 13 residues. In DNA form, the CDR3 reads TGCAGCGTTGAGGTCAGCAGCTCCTACGAGCAGTACTTC. Its protein is CSVEVSSSYEQYF.

At least ten counts were recorded for this clonotype. This chain connects TRBV18 to TRBJ2-5; 9 positions match TRBD2. The germline V gene has CDR1 KGHSH and CDR2 LQKENI. V was pared by 2 bases and J by 4 bases, with 11 bases of the junction left unmatched. The CDR3 loop spans 17 amino acids. For the CDR3, the DNA is TGTGCCAGCTCACCAGAAGCGGGAGGAGAGAAAAGAGAGACCCAGTACTTC. Amino acid sequence: CASSPEAGGEKRETQYF.

This clonotype has at least ten counts. CDR3 DNA: TGTGCCAGCAGTTCCCTATTGGCCCTAGCCAAAAACATTCAGTACTTC. Translated: CASSSLLALAKNIQYF. The chain recombines TRBV27 with TRBJ2-4; no reliable D call. Germline-derived CDR1 and CDR2 are MNHEY and SMNVEV (reference sequence). V was pared by 4 bases and J by 0 bases, with 13 bases between. The CDR3 is made up of 16 amino acids.

The chain couples TRBV6-1 to TRBJ2-1; D unresolved. Trimming cost V 6 bases and J 3 bases, with 15 bases left between them. CDR3 length: 15 amino acids. Germline-derived CDR1 and CDR2 are MNHNS and SASEGT. The CDR3 spells CASSPTLLNYNEQFF. The CDR3 nucleotides read TGTGCCAGCAGCCCAACCTTGCTCAACTACAATGAGCAGTTCTTC.

This clonotype was detected many times. The V and J genes are TRBV20-1 and TRBJ2-3, with 13 nucleotides matching TRBD2. The J segment lost 8 bases and the V segment lost 5 bases, leaving 10 bases of the junction unmatched. This CDR3 comprises 15 residues. Germline CDR1 is DFQATT and CDR2 is SNEGSKA (reference sequence). DNA of the CDR3: TGCAGTGCTTCGGGACTAGCGGGGACGCCATGTACGCAGTATTTT. Its translation: CSASGLAGTPCTQYF.